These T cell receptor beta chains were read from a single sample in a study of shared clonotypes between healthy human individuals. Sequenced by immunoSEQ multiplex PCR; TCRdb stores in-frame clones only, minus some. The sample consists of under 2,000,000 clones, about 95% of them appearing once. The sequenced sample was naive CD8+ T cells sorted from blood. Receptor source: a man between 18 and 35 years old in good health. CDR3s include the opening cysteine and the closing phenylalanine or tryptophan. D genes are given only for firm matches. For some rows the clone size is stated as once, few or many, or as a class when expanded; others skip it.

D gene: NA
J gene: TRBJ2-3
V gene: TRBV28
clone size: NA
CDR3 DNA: TGTGCCAGCAGAGCCGGGGCCGGCACAGATACGCAGTATTTT
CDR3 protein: CASRAGAGTDTQYF

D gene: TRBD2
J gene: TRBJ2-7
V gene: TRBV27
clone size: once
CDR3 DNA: TGTGCCAGCAGACTAGCGGCATACTCCTACGAGCAGTACTTC
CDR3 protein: CASRLAAYSYEQYF

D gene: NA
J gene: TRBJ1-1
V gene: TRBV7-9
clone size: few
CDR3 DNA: TGTGCCAGCAGCCAGGGGAACACTGAAGCTTTCTTT
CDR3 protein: CASSQGNTEAFF

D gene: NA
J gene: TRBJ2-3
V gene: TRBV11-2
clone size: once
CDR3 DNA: TGTGCCAGCGACTCAGAGGGGGGACAAAGCACAGATACGCAGTATTTT
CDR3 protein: CASDSEGGQSTDTQYF

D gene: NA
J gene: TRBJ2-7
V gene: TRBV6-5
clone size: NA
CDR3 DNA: TGTGCCAGCGGTACAAGCTCCTACGAGCAGTACTTC
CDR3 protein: CASGTSSYEQYF

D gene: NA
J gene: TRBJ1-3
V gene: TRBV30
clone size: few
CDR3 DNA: TGTGCCTGGAGCGAACACTCTGGAAACACCATATATTTT
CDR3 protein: CAWSEHSGNTIYF

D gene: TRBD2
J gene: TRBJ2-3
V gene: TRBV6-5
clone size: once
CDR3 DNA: TGTGCCAGCAGGCGGGAGCTAACAGATACGCAGTATTTT
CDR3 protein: CASRRELTDTQYF

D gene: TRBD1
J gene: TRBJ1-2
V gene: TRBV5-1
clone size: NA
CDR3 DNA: TGCGCCAGCAATCCCGGGACAGGGGGCGCCTTTAACTATGGCTACACCTTC
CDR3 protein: CASNPGTGGAFNYGYTF

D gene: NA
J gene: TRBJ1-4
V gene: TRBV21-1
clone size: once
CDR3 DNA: TGTGCCAGCAGCAAAGAGTACTCAACTAATGAAAAACTGTTTTTT
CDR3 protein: CASSKEYSTNEKLFF

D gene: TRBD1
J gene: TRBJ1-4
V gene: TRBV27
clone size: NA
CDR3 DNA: TGTGCCAGCAGTTTTCAACCGGGGGACAGGGACCCCGAAAAACTGTTTTTT
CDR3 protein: CASSFQPGDRDPEKLFF

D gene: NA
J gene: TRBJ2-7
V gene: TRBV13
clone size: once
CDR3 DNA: TGTGCCAGCAGCCCCCAGGGTAGCTACTACGAGCAGTACTTC
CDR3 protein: CASSPQGSYYEQYF

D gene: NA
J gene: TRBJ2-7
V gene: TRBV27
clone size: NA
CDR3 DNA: TGTGCCAGCAGTTGGGGACATCCTGGCTCCTACGAGCAGTACTTC
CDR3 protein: CASSWGHPGSYEQYF

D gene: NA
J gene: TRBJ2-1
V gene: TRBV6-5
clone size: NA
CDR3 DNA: TGTGCCACCGGGACCTACAATGAGCAGTTCTTC
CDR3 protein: CATGTYNEQFF

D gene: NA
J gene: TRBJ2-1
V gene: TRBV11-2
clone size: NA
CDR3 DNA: TGTGCCAGCAGCGATGATGCCCTCGGCGGCCTGATCAGTGGTGAGCAGTTCTTC
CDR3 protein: CASSDDALGGLISGEQFF

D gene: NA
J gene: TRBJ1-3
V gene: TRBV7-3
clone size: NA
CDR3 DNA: TGTGCCAGCAGCTTGGGGGAGGGGAACACCATATATTTT
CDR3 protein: CASSLGEGNTIYF

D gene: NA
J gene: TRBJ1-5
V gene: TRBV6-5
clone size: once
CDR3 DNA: TGTGCCAGCAGTCTGACCAGCTCACCCAATCAGCCCCAGCATTTT
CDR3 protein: CASSLTSSPNQPQHF

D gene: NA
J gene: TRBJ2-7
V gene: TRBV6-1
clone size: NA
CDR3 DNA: TGTGCCGAGGGGGAGTCCTCCTACGAGCAGTACTTC
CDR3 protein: CAEGESSYEQYF

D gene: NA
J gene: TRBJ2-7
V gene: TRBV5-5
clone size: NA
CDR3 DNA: TGTGCCAGCAGCTTAACACTTACCTACGAGCAGTACTTC
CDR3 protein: CASSLTLTYEQYF

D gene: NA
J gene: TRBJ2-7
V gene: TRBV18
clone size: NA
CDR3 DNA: TGTGCCAGCTCACCACCGGAGGGTAGGACGCGGGACCCCTACGAGCAGTACTTC
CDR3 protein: CASSPPEGRTRDPYEQYF

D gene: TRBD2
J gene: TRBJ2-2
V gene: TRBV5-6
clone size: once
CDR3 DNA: TGTGCCAGCTCGACTAGCGGGGGGAACACCGGGGAGCTGTTTTTT
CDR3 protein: CASSTSGGNTGELFF

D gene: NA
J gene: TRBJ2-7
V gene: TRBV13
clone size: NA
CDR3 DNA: TGTGCCAGCAGCCCACGTCTGGAAACCGAGCAGTACTTC
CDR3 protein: CASSPRLETEQYF

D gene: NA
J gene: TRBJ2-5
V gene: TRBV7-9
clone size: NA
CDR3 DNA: TGTGCCAGCAGCCTCCGGGTTCAAGAGACCCAGTACTTC
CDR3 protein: CASSLRVQETQYF

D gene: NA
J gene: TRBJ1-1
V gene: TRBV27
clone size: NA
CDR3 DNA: TGTGCCAGCAGTTACGGGCAGGGGAACACTGAAGCTTTCTTT
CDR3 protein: CASSYGQGNTEAFF

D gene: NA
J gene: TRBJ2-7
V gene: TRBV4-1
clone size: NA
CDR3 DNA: TGCGCCAGCAGCCCGCACGCTAGCACCGAGCAGTACTTC
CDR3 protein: CASSPHASTEQYF

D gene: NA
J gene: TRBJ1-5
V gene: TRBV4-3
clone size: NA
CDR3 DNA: TGCGCCAGCAGCCAAGATGAAGGGTCTGCGCAGCCCCAGCATTTT
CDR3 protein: CASSQDEGSAQPQHF

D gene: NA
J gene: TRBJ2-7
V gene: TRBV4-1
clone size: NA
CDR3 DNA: TGCGCCAAGGGGTACACCCCTAGGACCTACGAGCAGTACTTC
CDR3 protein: CAKGYTPRTYEQYF

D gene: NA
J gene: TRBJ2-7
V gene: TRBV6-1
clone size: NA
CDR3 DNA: TGTGCCAGCAGGGGTTACAGTCCCGAGCAGTACTTC
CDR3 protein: CASRGYSPEQYF

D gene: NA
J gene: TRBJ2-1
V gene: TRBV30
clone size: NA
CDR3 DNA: TGTGCCTGGGGGACTGCGAATGAGCAGTTCTTC
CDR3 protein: CAWGTANEQFF

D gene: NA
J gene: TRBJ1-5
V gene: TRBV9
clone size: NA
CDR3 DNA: TGTGCCAGGGAGCGACGGAACAATCAGCCCCAGCATTTT
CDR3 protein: CARERRNNQPQHF

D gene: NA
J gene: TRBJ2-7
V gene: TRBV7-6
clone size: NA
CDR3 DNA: TGTGCCAGCAGCTTATATCGGAACTACGAGCAGTACTTC
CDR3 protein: CASSLYRNYEQYF

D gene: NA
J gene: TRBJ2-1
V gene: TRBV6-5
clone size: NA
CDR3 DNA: TGTGCCAGCAGTTTCCGAGGGGGGACGTACGACAATGAGCAGTTCTTC
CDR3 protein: CASSFRGGTYDNEQFF

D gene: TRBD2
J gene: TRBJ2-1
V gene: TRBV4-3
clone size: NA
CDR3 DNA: TGCGCCAGCAGCCAAGATCCCACTAGCGGGACAGACAATGAGCAGTTCTTC
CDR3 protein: CASSQDPTSGTDNEQFF

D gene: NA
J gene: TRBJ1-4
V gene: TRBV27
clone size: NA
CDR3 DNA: TGTGCCAGCAGTTTTGGCAGGGGAGATGAAAAACTGTTTTTT
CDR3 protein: CASSFGRGDEKLFF

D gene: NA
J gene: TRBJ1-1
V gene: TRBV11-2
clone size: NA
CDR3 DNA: TGTGCCAGCAGCTTAGTTCCCCTCACGGGAGAGAACACTGAAGCTTTCTTT
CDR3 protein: CASSLVPLTGENTEAFF

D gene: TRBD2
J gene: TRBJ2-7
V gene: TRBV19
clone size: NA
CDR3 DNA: TGTGCCAGTAGTCCGGGGACTAGCGGCACCTACGAGCAGTACTTC
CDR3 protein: CASSPGTSGTYEQYF

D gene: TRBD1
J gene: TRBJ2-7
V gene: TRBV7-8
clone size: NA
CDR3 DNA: TGTGCCAGCAGCTCGTACGAGGGGGACAGGGTGTACGAGCAGTACTTC
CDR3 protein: CASSSYEGDRVYEQYF

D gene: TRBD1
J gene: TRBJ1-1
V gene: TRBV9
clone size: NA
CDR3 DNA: TGTGCCAGCAGCGCAGGGGGCGGCGGCACTGAAGCTTTCTTT
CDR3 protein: CASSAGGGGTEAFF

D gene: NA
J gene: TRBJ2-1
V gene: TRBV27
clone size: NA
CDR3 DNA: TGTGCCAGCAGTTACGGGGAGTTTCGGTTCTTC
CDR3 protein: CASSYGEFRFF

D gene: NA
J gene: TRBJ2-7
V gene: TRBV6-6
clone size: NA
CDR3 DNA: TGTGCCAGCAGCACTGAACAGGGCTCCTACGAGCAGTACTTC
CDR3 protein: CASSTEQGSYEQYF

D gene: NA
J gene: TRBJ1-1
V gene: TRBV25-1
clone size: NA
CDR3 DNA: TGTGCCAGCAGTGTTGGACTGGTGGACACTGAAGCTTTCTTT
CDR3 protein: CASSVGLVDTEAFF

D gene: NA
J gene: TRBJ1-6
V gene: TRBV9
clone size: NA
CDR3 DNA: TGTGCCAGCAGCGCGATGGGGAGTGGGAATTCACCCCTCCACTTT
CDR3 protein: CASSAMGSGNSPLHF